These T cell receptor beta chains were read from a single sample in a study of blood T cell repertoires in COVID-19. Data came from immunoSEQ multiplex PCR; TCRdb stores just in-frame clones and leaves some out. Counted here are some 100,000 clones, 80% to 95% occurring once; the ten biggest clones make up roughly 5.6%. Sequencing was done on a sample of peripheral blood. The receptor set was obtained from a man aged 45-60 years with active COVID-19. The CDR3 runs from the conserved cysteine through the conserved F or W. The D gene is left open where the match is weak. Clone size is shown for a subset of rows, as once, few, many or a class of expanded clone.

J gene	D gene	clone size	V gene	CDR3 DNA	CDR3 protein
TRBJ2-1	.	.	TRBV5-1	TGCGCCAGCAGCGCAGGGGTCAATGAGCAGTTCTTC	CASSAGVNEQFF
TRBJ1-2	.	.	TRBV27	TGTGCCAGCAGTTCAACAGGACCCAACTATGGCTACACCTTC	CASSSTGPNYGYTF
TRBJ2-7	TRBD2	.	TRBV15	TGTGCCACCAGCGAGAATAGCGGGAGTTACGAGCAGTACTTC	CATSENSGSYEQYF
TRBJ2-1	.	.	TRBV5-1	TGCGCCAGCAGCCTCAGGGGTTACTCCTACAATGAGCAGTTCTTC	CASSLRGYSYNEQFF
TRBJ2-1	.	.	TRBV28	TGTGCCAGCAGTTTAAATCTGTACAATGAGCAGTTCTTC	CASSLNLYNEQFF
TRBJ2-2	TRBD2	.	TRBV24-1	TGTGCCCCGACTAGCATCGATACTTCGAACACCGGGGAGCTGTTTTTT	CAPTSIDTSNTGELFF
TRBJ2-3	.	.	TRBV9	TGTGCCAGCAGCGTAGGTCGAGGGAGTACAGATACGCAGTATTTT	CASSVGRGSTDTQYF
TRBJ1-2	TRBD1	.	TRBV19	TGTGCCAGTAGTATTCGGACAGGGCCATTGCGGGGCTACACCTTC	CASSIRTGPLRGYTF
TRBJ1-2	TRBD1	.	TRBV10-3	TGTGCCATCAGTGAGCCGGGACAGGGTAACTATGGCTACACCTTC	CAISEPGQGNYGYTF
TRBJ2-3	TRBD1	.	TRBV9	TGTGCCAGCAGCGTAGGGACAGGGGGCGAGGGTACGCAGTATTTT	CASSVGTGGEGTQYF
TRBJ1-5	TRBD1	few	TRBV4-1	TGCGCCAGCAGCCAAGGGGGGACAGGGTATCAGCCCCAGCATTTT	CASSQGGTGYQPQHF
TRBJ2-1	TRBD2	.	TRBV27	TGTGCCAGCAGTTTATGGGGGGCTCGGGGGACTAGCGGACTCTACAATGAGCAGTTCTTC	CASSLWGARGTSGLYNEQFF
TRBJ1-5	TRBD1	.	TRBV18	TGTGCCAGCTCACCACCGGGGACAGGGAAAAACAATCAGCCCCAGCATTTT	CASSPPGTGKNNQPQHF
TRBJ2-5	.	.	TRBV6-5	TGTGCCAGCAGATGGGCAGGGCAAGAGACCCAGTACTTC	CASRWAGQETQYF
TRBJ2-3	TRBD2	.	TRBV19	TGTGCCAGTAGTATCCCCCGCGGGAGGAGGTCAGATACGCAGTATTTT	CASSIPRGRRSDTQYF
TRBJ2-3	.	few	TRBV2	TGTGCCAGCAGTCAGATTAATACGCAGTATTTT	CASSQINTQYF
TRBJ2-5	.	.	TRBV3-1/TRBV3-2	TGTGCCAGCAGCCGGGGCCTAAGAGAGACCCAGTACTTC	CASSRGLRETQYF
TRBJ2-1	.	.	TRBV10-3	TGTGCCATCAGTCAACAGAGCTCCTACAATGAGCAGTTCTTC	CAISQQSSYNEQFF
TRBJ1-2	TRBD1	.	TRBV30	TGTGCCTGGAGTGTACCAGGGGGCAGAAGCTATGGCTACACCTTC	CAWSVPGGRSYGYTF
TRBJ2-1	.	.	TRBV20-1	TGCAGTGCCAGCGGCTACAATGAGCAGTTCTTC	CSASGYNEQFF
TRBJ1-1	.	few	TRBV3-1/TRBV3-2	TGTGCCAGCAGTCACGCGGGAGACATGAACACTGAAGCTTTCTTT	CASSHAGDMNTEAFF
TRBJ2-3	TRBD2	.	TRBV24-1	TGTGCCACAGCAAGGCGGGAGGGGCTAGATACGCAGTATTTT	CATARREGLDTQYF
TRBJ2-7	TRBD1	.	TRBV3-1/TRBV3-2	TGTGCCAGCAGCCAGGCGGGACAGGGGTCACTAACATACGAGCAGTACTTC	CASSQAGQGSLTYEQYF
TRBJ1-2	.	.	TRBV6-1	TGTGCCAGCAGTGAGGCAGGGGACTATGGCTACACCTTC	CASSEAGDYGYTF
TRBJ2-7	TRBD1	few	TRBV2	TGTGCCAGCAAGGCGGGACAGGGTCTCTACGAGCAGTACTTC	CASKAGQGLYEQYF